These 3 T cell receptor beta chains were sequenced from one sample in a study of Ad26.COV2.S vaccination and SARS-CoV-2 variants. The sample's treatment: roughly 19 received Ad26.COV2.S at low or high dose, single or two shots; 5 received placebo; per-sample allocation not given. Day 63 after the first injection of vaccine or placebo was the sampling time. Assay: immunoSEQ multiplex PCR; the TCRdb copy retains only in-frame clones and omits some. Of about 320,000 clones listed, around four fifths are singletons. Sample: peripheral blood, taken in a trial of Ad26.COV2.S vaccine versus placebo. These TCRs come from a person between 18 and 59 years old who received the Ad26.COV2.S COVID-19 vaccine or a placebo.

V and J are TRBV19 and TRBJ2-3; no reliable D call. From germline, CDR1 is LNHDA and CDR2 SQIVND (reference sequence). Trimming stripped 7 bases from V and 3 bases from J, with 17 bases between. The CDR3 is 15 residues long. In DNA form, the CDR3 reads TGTGCCAGTAAGTTAGGTGGCGCGGCGACAGATACGCAGTATTTT. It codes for CASKLGGAATDTQYF.

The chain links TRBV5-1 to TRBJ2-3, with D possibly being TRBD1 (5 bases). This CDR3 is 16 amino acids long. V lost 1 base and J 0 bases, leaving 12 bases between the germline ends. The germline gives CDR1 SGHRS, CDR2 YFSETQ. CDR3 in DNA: TGCGCCAGCAGCTTGTTAGGGGCGCGAAGCACAGATACGCAGTATTTT. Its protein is CASSLLGARSTDTQYF.

The CDR3 sequence: CASSLWGPGSNSPLHF. CDR3 sequence (DNA): TGTGCCAGCAGTTTATGGGGTCCCGGGTCCAATTCACCCCTCCACTTT. V and J are TRBV28 and TRBJ1-6; D is uncertain. CDR3 length: 16 amino acids. V gave up 0 bases and J gave up 7 bases, with 13 bases separating them. Germline lookup yields CDR1 MDHEN and CDR2 SYDVKM.